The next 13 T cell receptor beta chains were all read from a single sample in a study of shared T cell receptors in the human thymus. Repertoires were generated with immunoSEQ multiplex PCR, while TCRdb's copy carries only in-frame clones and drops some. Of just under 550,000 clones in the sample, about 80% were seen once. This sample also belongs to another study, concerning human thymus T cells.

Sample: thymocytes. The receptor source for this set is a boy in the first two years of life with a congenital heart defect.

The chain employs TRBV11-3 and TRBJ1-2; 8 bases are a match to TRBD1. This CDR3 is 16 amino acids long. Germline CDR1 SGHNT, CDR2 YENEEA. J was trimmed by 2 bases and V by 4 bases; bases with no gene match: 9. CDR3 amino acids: CASSSRQDRVNYGYTF. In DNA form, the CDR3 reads TGTGCCAGCAGCTCCCGTCAGGACAGGGTAAACTATGGCTACACCTTC. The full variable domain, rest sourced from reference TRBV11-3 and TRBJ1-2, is EAGVVQSPRYKIIEKKQPVAFWCNPISGHNTLYWYLQNLGQGPELLIRYENEEAVDDSQLPKDRFSAERLKGVDSTLKIQPAELGDSAVYLCASSSRQDRVNYGYTFGSGTRLTVV.

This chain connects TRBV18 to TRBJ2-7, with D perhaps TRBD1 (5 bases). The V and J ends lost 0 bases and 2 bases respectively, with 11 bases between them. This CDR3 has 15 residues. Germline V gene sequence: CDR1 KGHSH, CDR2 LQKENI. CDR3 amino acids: CASSPPGVGTYEQYF. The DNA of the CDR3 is TGTGCCAGCTCACCACCAGGGGTGGGAACCTACGAGCAGTACTTC.

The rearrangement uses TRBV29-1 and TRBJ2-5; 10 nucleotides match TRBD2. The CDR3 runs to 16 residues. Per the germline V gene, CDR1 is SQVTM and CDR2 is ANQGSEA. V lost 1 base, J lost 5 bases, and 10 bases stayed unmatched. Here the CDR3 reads CSVEVPKAGGGETQYF. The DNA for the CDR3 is TGCAGCGTTGAAGTCCCTAAAGCGGGAGGGGGGGAGACCCAGTACTTC.

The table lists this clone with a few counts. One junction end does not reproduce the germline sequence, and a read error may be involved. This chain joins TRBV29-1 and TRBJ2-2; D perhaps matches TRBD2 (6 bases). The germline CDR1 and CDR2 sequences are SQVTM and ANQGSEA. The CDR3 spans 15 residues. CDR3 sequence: CSVGVRRETTRELFF. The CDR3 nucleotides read TGCAGCGTTGGGGTTAGGAGGGAGACCACCCGGGAGCTGTTTTTT.

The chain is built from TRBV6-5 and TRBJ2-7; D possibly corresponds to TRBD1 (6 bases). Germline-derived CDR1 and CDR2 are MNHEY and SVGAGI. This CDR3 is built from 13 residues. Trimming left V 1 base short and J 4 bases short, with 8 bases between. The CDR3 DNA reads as TGTGCCAGCAGTTACTTCCAGGGGTACGAGCAGTACTTC. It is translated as CASSYFQGYEQYF.

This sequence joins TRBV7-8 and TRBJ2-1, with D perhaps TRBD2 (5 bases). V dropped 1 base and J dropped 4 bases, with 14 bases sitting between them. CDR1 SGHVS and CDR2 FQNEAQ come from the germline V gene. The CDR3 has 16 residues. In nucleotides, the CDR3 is TGTGCCAGCAGCTTAGTAGCTAGTAGAGGGTACAATGAGCAGTTCTTC. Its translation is CASSLVASRGYNEQFF.

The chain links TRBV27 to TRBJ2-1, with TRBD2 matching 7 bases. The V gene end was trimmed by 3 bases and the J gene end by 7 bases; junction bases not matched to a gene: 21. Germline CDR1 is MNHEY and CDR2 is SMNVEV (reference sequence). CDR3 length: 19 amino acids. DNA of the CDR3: TGTGCCAGCAGTTTTGGGGACCTGATTTTGGGGGAGGGTTTAAATGAGCAGTTCTTC. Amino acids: CASSFGDLILGEGLNEQFF.

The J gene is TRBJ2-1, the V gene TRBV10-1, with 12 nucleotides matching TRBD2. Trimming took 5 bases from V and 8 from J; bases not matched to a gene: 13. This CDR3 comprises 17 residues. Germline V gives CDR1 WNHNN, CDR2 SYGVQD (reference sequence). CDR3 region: CASSSPTTSGRSHEQFF. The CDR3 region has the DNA TGCGCCAGCAGTTCCCCCACGACTAGCGGGAGAAGCCATGAGCAGTTCTTC.

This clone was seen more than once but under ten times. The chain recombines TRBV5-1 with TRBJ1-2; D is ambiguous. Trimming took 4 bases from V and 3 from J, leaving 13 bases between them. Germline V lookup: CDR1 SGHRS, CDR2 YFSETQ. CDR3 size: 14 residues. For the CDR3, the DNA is TGCGCCAGCAGCCCGTCCTGGCCGCACTATGGCTACACCTTC. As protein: CASSPSWPHYGYTF.

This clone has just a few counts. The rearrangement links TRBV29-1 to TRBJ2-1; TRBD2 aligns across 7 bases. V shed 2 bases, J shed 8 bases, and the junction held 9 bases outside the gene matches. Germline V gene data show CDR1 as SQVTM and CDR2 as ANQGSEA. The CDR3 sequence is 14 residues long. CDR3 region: CSVENPAGRDEQFF. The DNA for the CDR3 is TGCAGCGTTGAAAATCCAGCGGGAAGGGATGAGCAGTTCTTC.

The CDR3 region has the DNA TGCGCCAGCAGCCACCCCTCAGGGGGCCGAGAGACCCAGTACTTC. The encoded protein is CASSHPSGGRETQYF. This sequence joins TRBV10-2 and TRBJ2-5, with 8 nucleotides matching TRBD1. The V gene's germline CDR1 is WSHSY and CDR2 SAAADI. V was clipped by 6 bases and J by 4 bases; unmatched bases: 10. CDR3 length: 15 residues.

CDR3 DNA sequence: TGTGCCAGCAGTCCTACCGGGACTACCTCCTACAATGAGCAGTTCTTC. Translating gives CASSPTGTTSYNEQFF. This chain uses TRBV2 with TRBJ2-1; 7 bases line up with TRBD2. This CDR3 is 16 amino acids long. The junction had 7 bases not matched to a gene; V was cut back by 5 bases and J by 0 bases. Germline-derived CDR1 and CDR2 are SNHLY and FYNNEI. The full variable domain, with the rest looked up from reference TRBV2 and TRBJ2-1, is EPEVTQTPSHQVTQMGQEVILRCVPISNHLYFYWYRQILGQKVEFLVSFYNNEISEKSEIFDDQFSVERPDGSNFTLKIRSTKLEDSAMYFCASSPTGTTSYNEQFFGPGTRLTVL.

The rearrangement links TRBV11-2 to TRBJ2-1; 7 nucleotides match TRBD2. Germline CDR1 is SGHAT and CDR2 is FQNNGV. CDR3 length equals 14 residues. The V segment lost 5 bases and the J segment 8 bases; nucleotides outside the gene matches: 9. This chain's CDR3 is CASSRNKSGDEQFF. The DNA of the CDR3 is TGTGCCAGCAGCAGAAACAAGAGCGGGGATGAGCAGTTCTTC.